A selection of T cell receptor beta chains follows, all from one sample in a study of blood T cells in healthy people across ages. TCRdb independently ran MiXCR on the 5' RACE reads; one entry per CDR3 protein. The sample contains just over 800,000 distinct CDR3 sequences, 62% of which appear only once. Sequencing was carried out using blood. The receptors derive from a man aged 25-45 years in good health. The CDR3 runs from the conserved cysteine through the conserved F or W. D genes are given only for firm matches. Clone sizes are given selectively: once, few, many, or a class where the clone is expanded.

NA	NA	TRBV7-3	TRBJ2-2	TGTGCCAGCAGCTTAACTGGCGGCTTGAACACCGGGGAGCTGTTTTTT	CASSLTGGLNTGELFF
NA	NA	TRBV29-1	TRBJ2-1	TGCAGAGTTGCCCCCAGCTCCTACAATGAGCAGTTCTTC	CRVAPSSYNEQFF
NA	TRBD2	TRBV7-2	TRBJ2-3	TGTGCCAGCAGCTTAGCCCTACTAGCGGGAACCCCCACAGATACGCAGTATTTT	CASSLALLAGTPTDTQYF
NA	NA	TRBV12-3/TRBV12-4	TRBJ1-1	TGTGCCAGCAGTTTGACGTCGGACACTGAAGCTTTCTTT	CASSLTSDTEAFF
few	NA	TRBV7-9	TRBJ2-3	TGTGCCAGCAGCCCTCCTGGTACGGCGAGCACAGATACGCAGTATTTT	CASSPPGTASTDTQYF
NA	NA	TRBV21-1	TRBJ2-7	TGTGCCAGCGTAACGGGCACCTTATCCTACGAGCAGTACTTC	CASVTGTLSYEQYF
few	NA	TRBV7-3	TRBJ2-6	TGTGCCAGCAGCCCCCAGGGGACAAGCTCTGGGGCCAACGTCCTGACTTTC	CASSPQGTSSGANVLTF
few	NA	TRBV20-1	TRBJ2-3	TGCAGTGCTAGAGATTTGACAGGTAGCACAGATACGCAGTATTTT	CSARDLTGSTDTQYF
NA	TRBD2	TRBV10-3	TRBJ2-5	TGTGCCATCAGCCCCGGACTAGCGGGGCCGCAAGTGCAGTACTTC	CAISPGLAGPQVQYF
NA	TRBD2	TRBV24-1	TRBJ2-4	TGTGCCACCAGTGACACTAGCGGGGAAGCCAAAAACATTCAGTACTTC	CATSDTSGEAKNIQYF
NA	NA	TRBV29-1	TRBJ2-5	TGCAGCGTTGGAGCTAGTGTCAGGTTGGGTGAGACCCAGTACTTC	CSVGASVRLGETQYF
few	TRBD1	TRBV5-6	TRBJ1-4	TGTGCCAGCAGCTCGAGGACAGGACGTAATGAAAAACTGTTTTTT	CASSSRTGRNEKLFF
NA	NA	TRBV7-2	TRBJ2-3	TGTGCCAGCATCTCATCTACAGATACGCAGTATTTT	CASISSTDTQYF
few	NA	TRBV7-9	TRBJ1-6	TGTGCCAGCAGCTTGACGGGGGATTCACCCCTCCACTTT	CASSLTGDSPLHF
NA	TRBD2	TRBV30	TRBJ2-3	TGTGCCTGGAGTCGGACTAGCCTAGACACAGATACGCAGTATTTT	CAWSRTSLDTDTQYF
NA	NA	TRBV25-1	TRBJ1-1	TGTGCCAGCAGTGAATACCGAAGGCAGGGGATTGATTATGAAGCTTTCTTT	CASSEYRRQGIDYEAFF
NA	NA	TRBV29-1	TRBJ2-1	TGCAGCGTCCTCGGAGGGAGCGACAATGAGCAGTTCTTC	CSVLGGSDNEQFF
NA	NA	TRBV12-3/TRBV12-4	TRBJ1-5	TGTGCCAGCAGTCCTCGGGAGGATCAGCCCCAGCATTTT	CASSPREDQPQHF
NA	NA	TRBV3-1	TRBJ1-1	TGTGCCAGCAGCCCCCGCAGAATGAACACTGAAGCTTTCTTT	CASSPRRMNTEAFF
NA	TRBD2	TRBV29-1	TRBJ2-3	TGCAGCCACGCTGGGGGGGCAGATACGCAGTATTTT	CSHAGGADTQYF
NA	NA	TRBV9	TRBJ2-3	TGTGCCAGCAGCGTAGACGGAAATCCCACAGATACGCAGTATTTT	CASSVDGNPTDTQYF
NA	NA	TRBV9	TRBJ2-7	TGTGCCAGCAGCGTAGATTCAGGAGAAGAGCAGTACTTC	CASSVDSGEEQYF
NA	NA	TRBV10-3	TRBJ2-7	TGTGTCACCCGTCAGTTGGGGGGCGAGCAGTACTTC	CVTRQLGGEQYF
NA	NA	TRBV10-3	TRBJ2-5	TGTGCCATCAGTGAGGTTGGACCCACGCAAGAGACCCAGTACTTC	CAISEVGPTQETQYF
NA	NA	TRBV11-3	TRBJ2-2	TGTGCCAGCAGTTCCTTACACAGGGCGGCCGGGGAGCTGTTTTTT	CASSSLHRAAGELFF
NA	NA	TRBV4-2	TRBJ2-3	TGTGCCAGCAGCCAAGAGGGGGCTCTAGCTTCTAGCACAGATACGCAGTATTTT	CASSQEGALASSTDTQYF
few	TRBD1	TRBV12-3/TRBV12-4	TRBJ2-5	TGTGCCAGCAGTCAACAGGGGCGGAAGGAGACCCAGTACTTC	CASSQQGRKETQYF
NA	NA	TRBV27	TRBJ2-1	TGTGCCAGCAGTTCCCGACAGGCGGGTTACAATGAGCAGTTCTTC	CASSSRQAGYNEQFF
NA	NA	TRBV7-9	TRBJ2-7	TGTGCCAGCAGCTTAGCGGACGGGGGCCCCTCCTACGAGCAGTACTTC	CASSLADGGPSYEQYF
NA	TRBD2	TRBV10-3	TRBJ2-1	TGTGCCATCCGTCGACCGGGGGGAGATAGCAATGAGCAGTTCTTC	CAIRRPGGDSNEQFF
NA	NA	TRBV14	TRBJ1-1	TGTGCCAGCAGCCGCCTAGAAGAGGAGAACACTGAAGCTTTCTTT	CASSRLEEENTEAFF
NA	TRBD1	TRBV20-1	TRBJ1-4	TGCAGTGCTAGAGTGACAGGGCGGGAAAAACTGTTTTTT	CSARVTGREKLFF
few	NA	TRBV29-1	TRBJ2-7	TGCAGCGTTGACGGAGGCCGGTACTTC	CSVDGGRYF
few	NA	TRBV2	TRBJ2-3	TGTGCCAGCAGTGTAGGGTTCGCCAAAACAGATACGCAGTATTTT	CASSVGFAKTDTQYF
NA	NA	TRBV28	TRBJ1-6	TGTGCCAGCAGCGTGCCGGGAACACCCCTCCACTTT	CASSVPGTPLHF
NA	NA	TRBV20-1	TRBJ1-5	TGCAGTGCTAGAGATAGGAAGCCGGGACACAGACCTTATCAGCCCCAGCATTTT	CSARDRKPGHRPYQPQHF
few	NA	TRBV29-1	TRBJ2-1	TGCAGCACACAAGACACAGCTCCCGGCTACAATGAGCAGTTCTTC	CSTQDTAPGYNEQFF